A single sample is the source of the 13 T cell receptor beta chains below, sequenced in a study of CD8 T cells in Susac syndrome. Random hexamers were used to reverse transcribe an amount of roughly 0.45 to 1 ug RNA. TCRdb itself ran the immunoSEQ multiplex PCR reads through MiXCR, one entry per CDR3 protein. The sample lists 180,000 or so distinct CDR3 sequences, 90% to 95% occurring once. Sequencing used CD4+ T cells from PBMCs. These receptors all stem from a human donor in good health.

The chain recombines TRBV7-9 with TRBJ2-5, with D unresolved. The CDR3 spans 14 residues. CDR1 is SEHNR and CDR2 is FQNEAQ in the germline V gene (reference sequence). V lost 2 bases and J lost 0, with 7 bases in between. The CDR3 loop is CASSLPRNQETQYF. The CDR3 nucleotides are TGTGCCAGCAGCTTACCCAGAAACCAAGAGACCCAGTACTTC.

A few counts support this clonotype. V usage is TRBV4-2 and J usage is TRBJ2-6, with D hard to call. The CDR3 runs 17 residues. Germline CDR1 reads LGHNA; CDR2 reads YNFKEQ. With 0 bases removed from V and 1 base from J, the gap between germline ends came to 10 bases. The CDR3 nucleotides read TGTGCCAGCAGCCAAGATCATGGCGGTTCTGGGGCCAACGTCCTGACTTTC. This translates into CASSQDHGGSGANVLTF.

This clonotype occurred a few times. The gene calls are TRBV11-2 and TRBJ2-7, with a weak D call TRBD2 (6 bases). Trimming removed 2 bases at V and 4 bases at J, with 12 bases between. The CDR3 consists of 14 residues. Per germline, CDR1 SGHAT and CDR2 FQNNGV. CDR3 sequence: CASSLRDFWYEQYF. CDR3 coding DNA: TGTGCCAGCAGCTTACGGGACTTCTGGTACGAGCAGTACTTC.

The V and J genes are TRBV20-1 and TRBJ2-5, with 9 bases lining up with TRBD2. CDR1 is DFQATT and CDR2 is SNEGSKA in the germline V gene (reference sequence). With V trimmed by 2 bases and J by 5 bases, 9 bases remained unmatched. The CDR3 sequence is 15 residues long. The CDR3 region has the DNA TGCAGTGCTAGACCGGGACTAGCTGTTTCGGAGACCCAGTACTTC. Its protein is CSARPGLAVSETQYF.

This rearrangement joins TRBV12-3 or TRBV12-4 to TRBJ2-7; 9 bases align to TRBD1. The trim removed 5 bases at V and 3 bases at J, leaving 8 bases unmatched. The CDR3 runs 15 residues. For the CDR3, the DNA is TGTGCCAGCAGTGGAGGACAGGGGATGGTCTACGAGCAGTACTTC. Amino acids: CASSGGQGMVYEQYF.

The genes are TRBV7-9 and TRBJ2-7; D uncertain. Trimming removed 5 bases from V and 5 bases from J, with 13 bases in between. There are 13 residues in the CDR3. CDR1 and CDR2 (germline): SEHNR, FQNEAQ (reference sequence). CDR3: CASSHDPRHEQYF. The CDR3 nucleotides read TGTGCCAGCAGCCACGACCCCCGCCACGAGCAGTACTTC.

V usage is TRBV11-3 and J usage is TRBJ2-3, with D unclear. There are 13 residues in the CDR3. The V gene lost 1 base and the J gene lost 10 bases, with 12 bases spanning the gap. Germline lookup yields CDR1 SGHNT and CDR2 YENEEA. The DNA of the CDR3 is TGTGCCAGCAGCTTAGCAGCCCGCGCGGCGCAGTATTTT. Translation: CASSLAARAAQYF.

The chain employs TRBV29-1 and TRBJ2-7; D perhaps matches TRBD1 (5 bases). The germline V and J ends were trimmed by 6 bases and 3 bases, with 15 bases remaining between them. This CDR3 is built from 13 residues. Germline lookup yields CDR1 SQVTM and CDR2 ANQGSEA. The CDR3, as DNA: TGCAGCGTGGGGTGGGGCCGGAACTACGAGCAGTACTTC. Translation gives CSVGWGRNYEQYF.

The sample holds one count of this clonotype. V usage is TRBV4-2 and J usage is TRBJ2-7; D may correspond to TRBD1 or TRBD2 (5 bases each). V dropped 0 bases and J dropped 0 bases, with 9 bases sitting between them. Per the germline V gene, CDR1 is LGHNA and CDR2 is YNFKEQ. The CDR3 covers 15 residues. The CDR3 region is CASSQDWGPSYEQYF. The CDR3 nucleotides read TGTGCCAGCAGCCAAGATTGGGGACCCTCCTACGAGCAGTACTTC.

As concerns this clonotype: One junction end disagrees with the germline gene, perhaps due to a read error. The rearrangement uses TRBV9 and TRBJ2-1, with D unresolved. Per the germline V gene, CDR1 is SGDLS and CDR2 is YYNGEE. This CDR3 is built from 13 residues. The CDR3 loop reads CASSVAPLNEQFF. CDR3 nucleotide sequence: TGTGCCAGCAGCGTAGCTCCCCTGAATGAGCAATTCTTC.

This chain uses TRBV11-1 with TRBJ2-7; TRBD2 agrees at 7 bases. Per the germline V gene, CDR1 is SGHAT and CDR2 is FQDESV (reference sequence). The ends lost 5 bases at V and 6 bases at J; junction bases unmatched: 13. This CDR3 is 15 amino acids long. CDR3 residues: CASSPTGTTGREQYF. CDR3 coding DNA: TGTGCCAGCAGCCCGACCGGGACTACTGGGCGCGAGCAGTACTTC.

This chain joins TRBV4-2 and TRBJ1-2, with D tentatively TRBD1 (5 bases). The germline gives CDR1 LGHNA, CDR2 YNFKEQ. The CDR3 extends over 17 amino acids. Trimming stripped 3 bases from V and 1 base from J, with 18 bases between. CDR3 sequence (DNA): TGTGCCAGCAGCCATCTCGGACTCCTGGGGCATAACTATGGCTACACCTTC. Translating it yields CASSHLGLLGHNYGYTF.

The rearrangement links TRBV30 to TRBJ1-5; TRBD1 is a possible D gene (5 bases). This CDR3 contains 13 residues. Germline values: CDR1 GTSNPN, CDR2 SVGIG (reference sequence). Trimming removed 3 bases from V and 2 bases from J, with 8 bases in between. CDR3 coding DNA: TGTGCCTGGAGGAGGGGAGGCAATCAGCCCCAGCATTTT. It specifies CAWRRGGNQPQHF.